What follows describes a single T cell receptor beta chain. This clonotype turned up a few times. What this receptor recognizes is not known. There are no base qualities to consult, and no much larger clone falls within one base. Reading the germline V gene gives CDR1 LGHNA and CDR2 YSLEER. The junction shows trimming of 4 bases on V and 1 base on J, plus 16 bases between the germline ends. Inclusive of the bounding cysteine and phenylalanine, the CDR3 is 17 residues long. Just CDR3 DNA is preserved here, 51 bases in frame from base 1. This sample stems from a study of early T cells in non-severe SARS-CoV-2 infection (dated by TCRdb to the early 2020s). Notes on the research overall: Bulk RNA from unsorted whole blood was used for TCR sequencing, so alpha and beta chains could not be paired.

Library construction relied on 5' RACE. Reads for this sample came from a NextSeq 500. Unique molecular identifiers were attached to individual cDNA molecules in the TCR library protocol so that sequencing error and PCR bias could be corrected. Both TCR alpha and beta chains were sequenced, and tight co-correlation was observed between alpha and beta sequence abundances in each sample. The authors' pipeline ran thus. Decombinator V4 was used to annotate the V gene, J gene and CDR3 of the TCR sequences. Expanded TCRs were defined as changing significantly between any two time points under a Poisson model with p below 0.0001. TCR abundances were normalised to the total number of TCRs sequenced per sample and were expressed as counts per million. MAIT TCRs were defined by TRAV1-2 paired with TRAJ12, TRAJ20 or TRAJ33, and iNKT TCRs by TRAV10 paired with TRAJ18. A search of VDJdb, accessed on 1 November 2021, was run for TCRs annotated to CMV, EBV and SARS-CoV-2, with TCRs annotated for multiple antigens excluded. TCRdb applied fastp at Q25 and MiXCR to the public reads, then kept only in-frame beta chains. Identical CDR3 proteins give one entry, which carries the most common genes and DNA. V and J calls and clone size were set by TCRdb, not the authors. This sample is represented by 20,000 to 25,000 distinct CDR3 sequences; about 5% of them were singletons. Roughly 4.5% of the sample comes from the top ten.

Study-level results and caveats: VDJdb matching was skewed toward anti-spike CD8 responses and likely underestimated virus-specific expansions by missing private and CD4 specificities.

Set within a cohort of healthcare workers in London, UK, this nested case-control study involved weekly PCR testing of nasopharyngeal swabs along with blood sampling. Healthcare workers were enrolled in the week of the UK lockdown, from 23 to 31 March 2020, and were followed every week for up to roughly 15 weeks. The sequence joins TRBV4-3 to TRBJ1-4; the D gene is perhaps TRBD1, on 5 matching bases. This receptor was taken from an adult who was a healthcare worker with PCR-confirmed SARS-CoV-2 infection or an uninfected control (not recorded which). The material sequenced was whole blood. The CDR3 is CASSPAGGIGTNEKLFF. In nucleotides, the sequence is TGCGCCAGCAGCCCGGCTGGGGGTATCGGAACTAATGAAAAACTGTTTTTT.